This is a list of T cell receptor beta chains from one sample in a study of CD8 T cells in Susac syndrome. TCRdb independently ran MiXCR on the immunoSEQ multiplex PCR reads; one entry per CDR3 protein. This table has about 120,000 distinct CDR3 sequences, just under 95% appearing once. Sequenced input: CD8+ T cells from PBMCs. These receptor sequences come from a human donor with Susac syndrome. Each CDR3 is given with its conserved first and last residue. The order of the fields is J gene, V gene, CDR3 protein.

J: TRBJ1-2
V: TRBV7-8
CDR3: CASSSPEEYGPHIGYTF

J: TRBJ2-5
V: TRBV4-1
CDR3: CASSQVTGEETQYF

J: TRBJ2-3
V: TRBV12-3/TRBV12-4
CDR3: CASSSGTSGEVSTDTQYF

J: TRBJ1-1
V: TRBV13
CDR3: CASSGAAPEAFF

J: TRBJ2-7
V: TRBV4-1
CDR3: CASSLPGFREQYF

J: TRBJ2-5
V: TRBV21-1
CDR3: CASSKDRRGGETQYF

J: TRBJ2-7
V: TRBV20-1
CDR3: CSAPGLAGGLSTYEQYF

J: TRBJ2-5
V: TRBV4-1
CDR3: CASSQGGQGSQETQYF

J: TRBJ1-1
V: TRBV5-4
CDR3: CASSLYQGVTEAFF

J: TRBJ1-1
V: TRBV5-4
CDR3: CASSLGSGTEAFF

J: TRBJ2-1
V: TRBV4-1
CDR3: CASSRYQISNEQFF

J: TRBJ2-7
V: TRBV29-1
CDR3: CSVWRGSSYEQYF

J: TRBJ1-6
V: TRBV7-2
CDR3: CASSQVVGLDNSPLHF

J: TRBJ2-1
V: TRBV20-1
CDR3: CSAREERLADEQFF

J: TRBJ2-1
V: TRBV25-1
CDR3: CASSEWDSSYNEQFF

J: TRBJ2-3
V: TRBV29-1
CDR3: CSVGGSGLPTDTQYF

J: TRBJ1-5
V: TRBV27
CDR3: CASSLTRGRNQPQHF

J: TRBJ1-1
V: TRBV7-9
CDR3: CASSAGRGVNPEAFF

J: TRBJ1-1
V: TRBV19
CDR3: CASSQGPSRTEAFF

J: TRBJ2-1
V: TRBV7-8
CDR3: CASSPRQSNEQFF

J: TRBJ2-5
V: TRBV7-6
CDR3: CASSNYRDSEETQYF

J: TRBJ2-7
V: TRBV29-1
CDR3: CSVGPGTSSYEQYF

J: TRBJ1-2
V: TRBV29-1
CDR3: CSVVGTEISNYGYTF

J: TRBJ2-3
V: TRBV14
CDR3: CASSQDPSDTQYF

J: TRBJ2-6
V: TRBV12-3/TRBV12-4
CDR3: CATDGGSGANVLTF

J: TRBJ2-5
V: TRBV5-1
CDR3: CASNPGLAIQETQYF

J: TRBJ2-7
V: TRBV2
CDR3: CAHASRDEQYF

J: TRBJ2-7
V: TRBV4-1
CDR3: CASSQDRGQTYEQYF

J: TRBJ1-5
V: TRBV7-8
CDR3: CASSLQVSGGEWDQPQHF

J: TRBJ1-1
V: TRBV9
CDR3: CASSEGGGWTEAFF

J: TRBJ2-1
V: TRBV27
CDR3: CASSLLGLNNEQFF

J: TRBJ1-1
V: TRBV27
CDR3: CASGKQGRQTEAFF

J: TRBJ1-5
V: TRBV3-1
CDR3: CASSQDREGPSNQPQHF

J: TRBJ2-7
V: TRBV27
CDR3: CASSLSRWTYEQYF

J: TRBJ2-1
V: TRBV20-1
CDR3: CSARGTGTNEQFF

J: TRBJ2-7
V: TRBV29-1
CDR3: CSVELDSRTYEQYF